The 13 T cell receptor beta chains below all came from one sample that was sequenced in a study of blood T cell repertoires in COVID-19. Libraries were prepared by immunoSEQ multiplex PCR; TCRdb keeps only in-frame clonotypes and omits some of them. The data show about 200,000 clones, 86% seen once. The sequencing input was PBMCs or T cells enriched from blood (not recorded which). These receptors all stem from a man in his forties or fifties with acute COVID-19.

The chain joins TRBV5-1 to TRBJ2-5; TRBD1 agrees at 7 bases. Trimming cost V 3 bases and J 5 bases; bases outside gene matches: 7. The CDR3 has 14 residues. Germline CDR1 and CDR2: SGHRS and YFSETQ. The CDR3 sequence is CASSSSTGSETQYF. The CDR3 DNA is TGCGCCAGCAGCTCCTCGACAGGGAGCGAGACCCAGTACTTC.

The chain has TRBV16 and TRBJ2-1; 7 bases align to TRBD1. V was pared by 1 base and J by 7 bases, with 7 bases of the junction left unmatched. This CDR3 contains 15 residues. CDR1 KGHSY and CDR2 FQNENV come from the germline V gene. The CDR3 is CASSQWYRGMNEQFF. The CDR3 DNA sequence: TGTGCCAGCAGCCAATGGTACAGGGGAATGAATGAGCAGTTCTTC.

This clone was seen just once. The chain employs TRBV28 and TRBJ2-7, with a possible D match to TRBD1 (6 bases). Trimming removed 6 bases at V and 3 bases at J, with 15 bases between. CDR3 length: 14 amino acids. Per germline, CDR1 MDHEN and CDR2 SYDVKM. CDR3 bases: TGTGCCAGCAGCCTACAGGGACGATACTACGAGCAGTACTTC. Translating gives CASSLQGRYYEQYF.

The V call is TRBV7-9, the J call TRBJ2-1; 9 bases agree with TRBD2. Trimming took 3 bases from V and 6 from J; bases not matched to a gene: 6. CDR3 size: 15 residues. The V gene's germline CDR1 is SEHNR and CDR2 FQNEAQ (reference sequence). The CDR3 DNA follows: TGTGCCAGCAGCTTCTCGGGACTAGCAGCCAATGAGCAGTTCTTC. Protein: CASSFSGLAANEQFF. The full variable domain, with the rest looked up from reference TRBV7-9 and TRBJ2-1, is DTGVSQNPRHKITKRGQNVTFRCDPISEHNRLYWYRQTLGQGPEFLTYFQNEAQLEKSRLLSDRFSAERPKGSFSTLEIQRTEQGDSAMYLCASSFSGLAANEQFFGPGTRLTVL.

The chain links TRBV9 to TRBJ2-3; 13 bases are shared with TRBD2. CDR1 and CDR2 from the germline V gene are SGDLS and YYNGEE. The CDR3 runs 16 residues. V shed 4 bases, J shed 2 bases, and the junction held 4 bases outside the gene matches. The CDR3 sequence is CASSRGLAGDTDTQYF. Written as DNA, the CDR3 is TGTGCCAGCAGCCGAGGACTAGCGGGAGACACAGATACGCAGTATTTT.

V and J are TRBV9 and TRBJ2-3; D remains ambiguous. The CDR3 extends over 11 amino acids. Germline V gene sequence: CDR1 SGDLS, CDR2 YYNGEE. V lost 0 bases and J lost 9, with 5 bases in between. CDR3 sequence: CASSVDGTQYF. In nucleotides, the CDR3 is TGTGCCAGCAGCGTAGACGGGACGCAGTATTTT.

The chain links TRBV5-6 to TRBJ1-5; D gene uncertain. The CDR3 is made up of 14 amino acids. Germline V gives CDR1 SGHDT, CDR2 YYEEEE. Trimming cost V 4 bases and J 6 bases, with 14 bases left between them. In nucleotides, the CDR3 is TGTGCCAGCAGCCCTCGGGAGGGAGGTCAGCCCCAGCATTTT. Its translation is CASSPREGGQPQHF. Full variable domain (remainder filled in from reference TRBV5-6 and TRBJ1-5): DAGVTQSPTHLIKTRGQQVTLRCSPKSGHDTVSWYQQALGQGPQFIFQYYEEEERQRGNFPDRFSGHQFPNYSSELNVNALLLGDSALYLCASSPREGGQPQHFGDGTRLSIL.

This rearrangement joins TRBV2 to TRBJ1-6; TRBD1 matches at 7 bases. V lost 11 bases to trimming and J lost 5 bases; unmatched junction nucleotides: 9. Germline V gene lookup returns CDR1 SNHLY and CDR2 FYNNEI. CDR3 length equals 14 residues. CDR3 amino acids: CAGRRDSNNSPLHF. For the CDR3, the DNA is TGTGCCGGACGCCGGGACAGTAATAATTCACCCCTCCACTTT.

The rearrangement joins TRBV28 to TRBJ1-5, with 9 positions matching TRBD1. Trimming took 4 bases from V and 7 from J; bases not matched to a gene: 8. Germline V CDR1 and CDR2: MDHEN, SYDVKM. The CDR3 consists of 15 residues. In DNA form, the CDR3 reads TGTGCCAGCAGTTCGCCGGGACAGGGAAGCCAGCCCCAGCATTTT. Translated, it gives CASSSPGQGSQPQHF.

This clone was counted a few times. The chain carries TRBV2 and TRBJ2-2; 8 positions agree with TRBD2. There are 15 residues in the CDR3. J lost 2 bases, V lost 10 bases, and 9 bases had no gene match. Germline V lookup: CDR1 SNHLY, CDR2 FYNNEI. CDR3 DNA: TGTGCCATATCGATCGGGACTAGTAACACCGGGGAGCTGTTTTTT. Residues: CAISIGTSNTGELFF.

This sequence joins TRBV3-1 (or the pseudogene TRBV3-2) and TRBJ1-3; D perhaps matches TRBD1 (5 bases). The germline V gene has CDR1 LGHDT and CDR2 YNNKEL (reference sequence). The CDR3 has 17 amino acids. V was pared by 4 bases and J by 0 bases, with 16 bases between. In DNA, the CDR3 is TGTGCCAGCAGCCCCTTCCGGGGACTTAGCTCTGGAAACACCATATATTTT. Protein: CASSPFRGLSSGNTIYF.

The gene calls are TRBV25-1 and TRBJ1-6; the match to TRBD1 covers 7 bases. The length of the CDR3 is 17 residues. The junction had 15 bases not matched to a gene; V was cut back by 7 bases and J by 6 bases. From germline, CDR1 is MGHDK and CDR2 SYGVNS. The chain's CDR3 is CASKQGDDWGLNSPLHF. CDR3 coding DNA: TGTGCCAGCAAGCAGGGGGACGACTGGGGGCTTAATTCACCCCTCCACTTT.

This clone was found once. The chain couples TRBV20-1 to TRBJ1-4, with D hard to call. Germline loops: CDR1 DFQATT, CDR2 SNEGSKA (reference sequence). The CDR3 is 12 amino acids. Trimming shortened V by 3 bases and J by 8 bases, and 10 bases separated the two germline ends. CDR3 loop: CSASSRKEKLFF. CDR3 nucleotides: TGCAGTGCTAGTAGTAGAAAGGAAAAACTGTTTTTT.